The next 21 T cell receptor beta chains were all read from a single sample in a study of cytomegalovirus exposure and HLA in healthy donors. Produced via immunoSEQ multiplex PCR; TCRdb's table is partial and in-frame only. The sample contains some 170,000 clones, approximately 90% of which appear only once. The sample taken for sequencing was PBMCs. The receptor source for this set is a woman in her twenties or thirties in good health and CMV-seronegative.

The rearrangement joins TRBV2 to TRBJ2-5; 8 bases fit TRBD1. V lost 4 bases, J lost 5 bases, and 6 bases stayed unmatched. The CDR3 covers 14 residues. Germline V gene sequence: CDR1 SNHLY, CDR2 FYNNEI. The CDR3, as DNA: TGTGCCAGCAGTGCGACAGGGGTACTGGAGACCCAGTACTTC. Translated, it gives CASSATGVLETQYF.

The V and J genes are TRBV7-6 and TRBJ2-5; TRBD1 aligns across 9 bases. Germline loops: CDR1 SGHVS, CDR2 FNYEAQ. The CDR3 runs 14 residues. The trim removed 3 bases at V and 1 base at J, leaving 0 bases unmatched. CDR3 amino acids: CASSLTGGQETQYF. Written as DNA, the CDR3 is TGTGCCAGCAGCTTGACAGGGGGCCAAGAGACCCAGTACTTC.

The CDR3 DNA follows: TGTGCCATCAGTGATGGGCAGGGGGACGAGCAGTACTTC. This sequence encodes CAISDGQGDEQYF. The V gene is TRBV10-3, the J gene TRBJ2-7; TRBD1 matches 7 bases. Germline CDR1 is ENHRY and CDR2 is SYGVKD. After removal of 3 bases from V and 5 bases from J, the junction contained 4 bases not matched to a gene. The length of the CDR3 is 13 residues.

The J gene is TRBJ1-2, the V gene TRBV4-3, with D unresolved. The CDR3 has 14 amino acids. The V gene's germline CDR1 is LGHNA and CDR2 YSLEER. The V end lost 3 bases, the J end lost 6 bases, and 14 bases lay between the germline ends. The CDR3 loop is CASSQSSFEDGYTF. CDR3 bases: TGCGCCAGCAGCCAGAGTTCGTTCGAGGATGGCTACACCTTC.

The J gene is TRBJ2-5, the V gene TRBV5-1, with D possibly TRBD1 on 5 matching bases. Germline CDR1 reads SGHRS; CDR2 reads YFSETQ. Trimming took off 3 bases at V and 1 base at J, with 16 bases between the two ends. The CDR3 loop spans 16 amino acids. The CDR3 DNA reads as TGCGCCAGCAGCTGGGGAATGACAGTCAGCCAAGAGACCCAGTACTTC. It is translated as CASSWGMTVSQETQYF.

The chain's CDR3 is CAWSVSIPGRTSGDPDTQYF. CDR3 bases: TGTGCCTGGAGTGTAAGCATCCCTGGTAGGACTAGCGGGGATCCAGATACGCAGTATTTT. This sequence joins TRBV30 and TRBJ2-3; 12 bases map to TRBD2. Germline CDR1 and CDR2: GTSNPN and SVGIG (reference sequence). The CDR3 has 20 amino acids. V lost 0 bases, J lost 4 bases, and 17 bases stayed unmatched.

The J gene is TRBJ2-7, the V gene TRBV6-1, with D possibly matching TRBD1 (6 bases). This CDR3 contains 12 residues. Germline loops: CDR1 MNHNS, CDR2 SASEGT. V was clipped by 5 bases and J by 3 bases, with 8 bases between them. As DNA, the CDR3 is TGTGCCAGCAGTCAGACAGGCTACGAGCAGTACTTC. It encodes CASSQTGYEQYF.

V gene TRBV21-1 combines with J gene TRBJ1-5; the D segment call TRBD1 is taken from the table without a DNA check. TRBV21-1 counts as a pseudogene. There are 15 residues in the CDR3. CDR3: CASSPYGGAGQPQHF. The CDR3 bases are TGTGCCAGCAGCCCATATGGTGGGGCCGGTCAGCCCCAGCATTTT.

The chain links TRBV19 to TRBJ1-2; the match to TRBD1 covers 8 bases. CDR1 is LNHDA, CDR2 SQIVND, per germline (reference sequence). This CDR3 is 13 amino acids long. Trimming took 3 bases from V and 8 from J; bases not matched to a gene: 5. The CDR3 DNA sequence: TGTGCCAGTAGTATCCAACAGGGGGGAGGCTACACCTTC. The encoded protein is CASSIQQGGGYTF.

This rearrangement joins TRBV10-3 to TRBJ1-3; no clear D gene. CDR1 is ENHRY, CDR2 SYGVKD, per germline. V was pared by 10 bases and J by 4 bases, with 14 bases between. CDR3 length equals 13 residues. The CDR3 DNA follows: TGTGCCACGGAGTCTGGTTCGGGAAACACCATATATTTT. This encodes CATESGSGNTIYF.

This clone was recorded once. V gene TRBV2 combines with J gene TRBJ2-1; the match to TRBD2 covers 10 bases. V lost 4 bases and J lost 7; bases outside the gene matches: 10. The CDR3 spans 16 residues. Germline CDR1 reads SNHLY; CDR2 reads FYNNEI. CDR3 in amino acids: CASSVSSGGAGNEQFF. The CDR3 bases are TGTGCCAGCAGTGTCTCGAGCGGGGGGGCAGGTAATGAGCAGTTCTTC. The whole variable domain, remainder taken from reference TRBV2 and TRBJ2-1, is EPEVTQTPSHQVTQMGQEVILRCVPISNHLYFYWYRQILGQKVEFLVSFYNNEISEKSEIFDDQFSVERPDGSNFTLKIRSTKLEDSAMYFCASSVSSGGAGNEQFFGPGTRLTVL.

This chain uses TRBV19 with TRBJ2-3, with 11 bases aligning to TRBD2. The CDR3 consists of 17 residues. After removal of 6 bases from V and 3 bases from J, the junction contained 11 bases not matched to a gene. Germline CDR1 LNHDA, CDR2 SQIVND (reference sequence). The CDR3 sequence: CASSYFSGGAETDTQYF. The CDR3 coding sequence is TGTGCCAGTAGCTACTTTAGCGGGGGGGCCGAAACAGATACGCAGTATTTT.

This clone has only a few counts. The CDR3 DNA reads TGTGCCTGGAGTGTAAACGGGGACGAGCAGTACTTC. Residues: CAWSVNGDEQYF. The genes are TRBV30 and TRBJ2-7; perhaps TRBD2 as D (5 bases). Trimming took off 0 bases at V and 5 bases at J, with 8 bases between the two ends. CDR3 length: 12 amino acids. The germline V gene has CDR1 GTSNPN and CDR2 SVGIG (reference sequence).

J is TRBJ1-5 and V is TRBV6-5, with 7 bases that match TRBD1. The CDR3 spans 14 residues. V lost 2 bases, J lost 6 bases, and 4 bases stayed unmatched. In germline, CDR1 is MNHEY, CDR2 SVGAGI. The CDR3 loop is CASSYRQGGQPQHF. CDR3 coding DNA: TGTGCCAGCAGTTACCGACAGGGAGGTCAGCCCCAGCATTTT.

The rearrangement links TRBV30 to TRBJ1-1, with D perhaps TRBD1 (5 bases). The CDR3 runs to 15 residues. The V and J ends lost 2 bases and 3 bases respectively, with 16 bases between them. Germline CDR1 and CDR2: GTSNPN and SVGIG (reference sequence). CDR3 region: CAWSLKRGRDTEAFF. CDR3 bases: TGTGCCTGGAGTTTGAAAAGGGGTCGGGACACTGAAGCTTTCTTT.

This clone was observed a single time. The CDR3 DNA follows: TGTGCCAGTAGTCCAAGCGGGGGATCCTACGAGCAGTACTTC. Amino acid sequence: CASSPSGGSYEQYF. This chain joins TRBV19 and TRBJ2-7; 8 bases agree with TRBD2. J gave up 1 base and V 5 bases, and 4 bases lay outside the gene matches. The CDR3 runs to 14 residues. CDR1 and CDR2 (germline): LNHDA, SQIVND (reference sequence).

The V gene is TRBV5-4, the J gene TRBJ2-3, with 11 bases fitting TRBD2. The ends lost 0 bases at V and 4 bases at J; junction bases unmatched: 4. Germline V CDR1 and CDR2: SGHNT, YYREEE (reference sequence). This CDR3 comprises 16 residues. The CDR3 DNA reads as TGTGCCAGCAGCTTGGTTAGCGGGGGGGCCCCAGATACGCAGTATTTT. Translating gives CASSLVSGGAPDTQYF.

The rearrangement joins TRBV10-2 to TRBJ2-1, with 8 bases matching TRBD2. The J segment lost 9 bases and the V segment lost 5 bases, leaving 15 bases of the junction unmatched. CDR3 length equals 16 residues. The germline CDR1 and CDR2 sequences are WSHSY and SAAADI. CDR3 sequence reads: CASSLVGGASAGEQFF. In nucleotides, the CDR3 is TGCGCCAGCAGTCTGGTCGGGGGGGCTAGCGCGGGTGAGCAGTTCTTC.

The chain is built from TRBV6-6 and TRBJ2-7, with a possible D match to TRBD2 (6 bases). V lost 8 bases and J lost 3, with 14 bases in between. CDR1 and CDR2 from the germline V gene are MNHNY and SVGAGI (reference sequence). This CDR3 has 13 amino acids. The CDR3 is CASGALAFYEQYF. CDR3 nucleotide sequence: TGTGCCAGCGGGGCTCTAGCGTTCTACGAGCAGTACTTC.

This rearrangement joins TRBV27 to TRBJ2-3, with TRBD2 matching 10 bases. CDR3 size: 16 residues. V dropped 3 bases and J dropped 1; count of bases not matched to a gene: 4. Per germline, CDR1 MNHEY and CDR2 SMNVEV (reference sequence). The CDR3: CASSLPSGGGTDTQYF. CDR3 in DNA: TGTGCCAGCAGTTTGCCTAGCGGGGGTGGCACAGATACGCAGTATTTT.

The chain combines TRBV5-4 with TRBJ2-5; 7 bases fit TRBD1. Germline V gene data show CDR1 as SGHNT and CDR2 as YYREEE (reference sequence). The V segment lost 0 bases and the J segment 2 bases; nucleotides outside the gene matches: 4. This CDR3 spans 15 amino acids. This chain's CDR3 is CASSLVGTVQETQYF. Here the CDR3 DNA reads TGTGCCAGCAGCTTGGTTGGGACAGTACAAGAGACCCAGTACTTC.